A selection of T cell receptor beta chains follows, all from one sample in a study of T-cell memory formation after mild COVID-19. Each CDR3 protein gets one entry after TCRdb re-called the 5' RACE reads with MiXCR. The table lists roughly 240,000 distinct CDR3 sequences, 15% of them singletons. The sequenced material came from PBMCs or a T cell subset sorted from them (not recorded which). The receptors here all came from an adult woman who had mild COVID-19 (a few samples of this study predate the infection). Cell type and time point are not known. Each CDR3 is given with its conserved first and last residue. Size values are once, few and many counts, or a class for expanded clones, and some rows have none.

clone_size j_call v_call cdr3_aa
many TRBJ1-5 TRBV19 CASSQDRPYSNQPQHF
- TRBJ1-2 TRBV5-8 CASSPGRLYGYTF
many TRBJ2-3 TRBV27 CASSRDRVIDTQYF
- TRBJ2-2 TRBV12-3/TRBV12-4 CASSPGGTGGELFF
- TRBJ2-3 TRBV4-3 CASSQGTVSTDTQYF
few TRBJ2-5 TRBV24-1 CATSDLLGGAETQYF
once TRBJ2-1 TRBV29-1 CSVALRTSGNEQFF
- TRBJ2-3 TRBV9 CASNLQGVGTDTQYF
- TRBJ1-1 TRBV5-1 CASSSLTVPTVNTEAFF
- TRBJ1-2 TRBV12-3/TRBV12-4 CASSLGGKGNYGYTF
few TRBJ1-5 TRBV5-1 CASSLMGVGQPQHF